These 23 T cell receptor beta chains share one sample of origin, sequenced in a study of cytomegalovirus exposure and HLA in healthy donors. Amplification used 60 Vbeta primers and 13 Jbeta primers. The protocol was immunoSEQ multiplex PCR, while the TCRdb copy is restricted to in-frame clones and leaves out a portion. The sample carries some 170,000 clones, about 75% recorded once. Sequenced: PBMCs. All receptors derive from a woman aged 50 to 60 in good health and CMV-seropositive.

The chain carries TRBV29-1 and TRBJ2-2; TRBD1 agrees at 7 bases. The germline V gene has CDR1 SQVTM and CDR2 ANQGSEA. This CDR3 has 14 residues. Trimming at V came to 4 bases and at J to 0 bases, leaving 2 bases not matched to a gene. CDR3 sequence: CSVVGTANTGELFF. In DNA, the CDR3 is TGCAGCGTTGTAGGGACAGCGAACACCGGGGAGCTGTTTTTT.

The J gene is TRBJ1-1, the V gene TRBV7-2, with no clear D. Germline V gives CDR1 SGHTA, CDR2 FQGNSA. V lost 4 bases and J 5 bases, leaving 8 bases between the germline ends. The CDR3 has 12 amino acids. This chain's CDR3 is CASSSRRTEAFF. The CDR3 DNA is TGTGCCAGCAGCTCCCGTCGGACTGAAGCTTTCTTT. The full variable domain, rest sourced from reference TRBV7-2 and TRBJ1-1, is GAGVSQSPSNKVTEKGKDVELRCDPISGHTALYWYRQSLGQGLEFLIYFQGNSAPDKSGLPSDRFSAERTGGSVSTLTIQRTQQEDSAVYLCASSSRRTEAFFGQGTRLTVV.

V usage is TRBV4-2 and J usage is TRBJ2-3; weak D call: TRBD2 (7 bases). CDR3 size: 16 residues. Trimming removed 0 bases at V and 3 bases at J, with 13 bases between. The germline gives CDR1 LGHNA, CDR2 YNFKEQ. Here the CDR3 reads CASSQEGGAGTDTQYF. CDR3 bases: TGTGCCAGCAGCCAAGAAGGGGGGGCGGGAACAGATACGCAGTATTTT.

The rearrangement links TRBV27 to TRBJ2-7, with 8 bases aligning to TRBD2. The V and J ends lost 4 bases and 6 bases, in that order; junction bases with no gene match: 11. This CDR3 contains 15 residues. The germline gives CDR1 MNHEY, CDR2 SMNVEV (reference sequence). CDR3 coding DNA: TGTGCCAGCAGTTCCCTGGGGGCGGGGGGATCCGAGCAGTACTTC. Protein product: CASSSLGAGGSEQYF.

The chain uses TRBV7-2 and TRBJ1-2; D may be TRBD1 (5 bases). The germline CDR1 and CDR2 sequences are SGHTA and FQGNSA. This CDR3 region has 15 residues. The V end lost 1 base, the J end lost 8 bases, and 17 bases lay between the germline ends. CDR3 sequence reads: CASSLGVGARRGYTF. The CDR3 DNA sequence: TGTGCCAGCAGCTTAGGTGTTGGGGCGAGGAGAGGCTACACCTTC.

This chain links TRBV5-1 with TRBJ2-5; 8 nucleotides align to TRBD2. The V gene end was trimmed by 4 bases and the J gene end by 2 bases; junction bases not matched to a gene: 7. Germline-derived CDR1 and CDR2 are SGHRS and YFSETQ. The CDR3 has 15 residues. The CDR3 nucleotides read TGCGCCAGCAGCGGTAGCGGGACGTTTCAAGAGACCCAGTACTTC. Its translation: CASSGSGTFQETQYF.

The chain is built from TRBV5-1 and TRBJ1-1; D unresolved. Germline loops: CDR1 SGHRS, CDR2 YFSETQ. The CDR3 contains 15 residues. The germline V and J ends were trimmed by 1 base and 0 bases, with 10 bases remaining between them. The CDR3 here is CASSLRPQVNTEAFF. The CDR3 DNA reads TGCGCCAGCAGCTTGAGACCTCAGGTGAACACTGAAGCTTTCTTT.

The rearrangement joins TRBV11-2 to TRBJ2-7; D unclear. From germline, CDR1 is SGHAT and CDR2 FQNNGV. Deletions cut 1 base from V and 2 bases from J, with 3 bases between. This CDR3 has 12 residues. The CDR3 DNA is TGTGCCAGCAGCTTAGGAGCCTACGAGCAGTACTTC. It is translated as CASSLGAYEQYF.

This clone has just a few counts. The chain joins TRBV5-4 to TRBJ1-3, with D unclear. This CDR3 is 19 amino acids long. Germline CDR1 SGHNT, CDR2 YYREEE (reference sequence). The germline V and J ends were trimmed by 0 bases and 0 bases, with 19 bases remaining between them. This CDR3 is CASSLVPPGRAISGNTIYF. In DNA, the CDR3 is TGTGCCAGCAGCTTGGTTCCCCCGGGGAGGGCGATCTCTGGAAACACCATATATTTT.

J is TRBJ1-5 and V is TRBV6-1; 8 nucleotides agree with TRBD1. The CDR3 covers 13 residues. V was pared by 7 bases and J by 5 bases, with 4 bases of the junction left unmatched. CDR1 MNHNS and CDR2 SASEGT come from the germline V gene. CDR3 in DNA: TGTGCCAGCACCTGGACAGGGTATCAGCCCCAGCATTTT. This translates into CASTWTGYQPQHF.

The rearrangement joins TRBV12-5 to TRBJ1-4, with 8 bases that match TRBD1. Germline CDR1 is LGHNT and CDR2 is FRNRAP. Unmatched junction bases numbered 11, after V lost 3 bases and J lost 8 bases. The CDR3 length is 16 residues. CDR3 DNA sequence: TGTGCTAGTGGTTTTGAAACAGGGGGAGCCCCGGAAAAACTGTTTTTT. The encoded protein is CASGFETGGAPEKLFF. Full variable domain (outside the CDR3, taken from reference TRBV12-5 and TRBJ1-4): DARVTQTPRHKVTEMGQEVTMRCQPILGHNTVFWYRQTMMQGLELLAYFRNRAPLDDSGMPKDRFSAEMPDATLATLKIQPSEPRDSAVYFCASGFETGGAPEKLFFGSGTQLSVL.

The V call is TRBV1, the J call TRBJ1-2; the table's D call TRBD1 went unverified against the DNA. TRBV1 is labeled a pseudogene. The CDR3 is 17 amino acids. The chain's CDR3 is CTSSNTGQPELSYGYTF. The CDR3 region has the DNA TGCACCAGCAGCAACACTGGACAGCCCGAACTCTCATATGGCTACACCTTC.

The chain carries TRBV21-1 and TRBJ2-5; the table's D call of TRBD2 was not tested on the DNA. TRBV21-1 represents a pseudogene. The CDR3 has 15 residues. The CDR3 region has the DNA TGTGCCAGCAGCAAGATCGGGGGGGTCGGTGAGACCCAGTACTTC. Translation: CASSKIGGVGETQYF.

The chain employs TRBV12-5 and TRBJ1-6; D remains ambiguous. V shed 6 bases and J shed 7 bases, with 10 bases lying between them. The CDR3 length is 13 residues. CDR1 is LGHNT, CDR2 FRNRAP, per germline. CDR3 residues: CASGEGRNSPLHF. The CDR3 DNA sequence: TGTGCTAGTGGCGAAGGGAGAAATTCACCCCTCCACTTT.

The CDR3: CASSWGGLDQETQYF. For the CDR3, the DNA is TGCGCCAGCAGCTGGGGGGGACTAGATCAAGAGACCCAGTACTTC. This chain uses TRBV5-1 with TRBJ2-5; 8 bases fit TRBD2. Per germline, CDR1 SGHRS and CDR2 YFSETQ. Trimming removed 3 bases from V and 2 bases from J; junction bases left unmatched: 6. The CDR3 extends over 15 amino acids.

The V call is TRBV6-5, the J call TRBJ2-7; D unclear. V lost 6 bases and J lost 1, with 10 bases in between. Germline CDR1 reads MNHEY; CDR2 reads SVGAGI. The CDR3 contains 13 residues. The CDR3 coding sequence is TGTGCCAGCAGCCCAACTTCATCCTACGAGCAGTACTTC. This sequence encodes CASSPTSSYEQYF.

The rearrangement links TRBV6-1 to TRBJ2-3; 9 bases line up with TRBD2. The CDR3 is made up of 19 amino acids. Losses at the gene ends were 1 base for V and 2 bases for J; bases not matched to a gene: 13. CDR1 and CDR2 (germline): MNHNS, SASEGT. DNA for the CDR3: TGTGCCAGCAGTGAAGGTCGGCGGGGGGGAGAATGGGACACAGATACGCAGTATTTT. Translating gives CASSEGRRGGEWDTDTQYF.

The chain links TRBV18 to TRBJ2-5; 14 bases are a match to TRBD2. The CDR3 runs 18 residues. V was clipped by 1 base and J by 4 bases; unmatched bases: 8. Germline-derived CDR1 and CDR2 are KGHSH and LQKENI. As DNA, the CDR3 is TGTGCCAGCTCACCACAGGGACTAGCGGGGGCGTCGGGAGAGACCCAGTACTTC. Its protein product is CASSPQGLAGASGETQYF. Using reference TRBV18 and TRBJ2-5 for the parts outside the CDR3, the full variable domain is NAGVMQNPRHLVRRRGQEARLRCSPMKGHSHVYWYRQLPEEGLKFMVYLQKENIIDESGMPKERFSAEFPKEGPSILRIQQVVRGDSAAYFCASSPQGLAGASGETQYFGPGTRLLVL.

This chain connects TRBV2 to TRBJ1-5, with TRBD1 matching 9 bases. CDR3 length equals 13 residues. J gave up 7 bases and V 5 bases, and 3 bases lay outside the gene matches. Germline V gene data show CDR1 as SNHLY and CDR2 as FYNNEI. The CDR3 sequence is CASSLDRGQPQHF. The CDR3, as DNA: TGTGCCAGCAGTTTGGACAGGGGCCAGCCCCAGCATTTT.

This rearrangement joins TRBV27 to TRBJ1-5; 8 nucleotides line up with TRBD1. The CDR3 is 15 residues long. With V trimmed by 5 bases and J by 4 bases, 7 bases remained unmatched. Per the germline V gene, CDR1 is MNHEY and CDR2 is SMNVEV (reference sequence). The chain's CDR3 is CASSTGQGRNQPQHF. The CDR3, as DNA: TGTGCCAGCAGTACCGGACAGGGCCGGAATCAGCCCCAGCATTTT.

The chain recombines TRBV7-3 with TRBJ2-3, with 8 bases that match TRBD2. CDR1 SGHTA and CDR2 FQGTGA come from the germline V gene. The junction had 10 bases not matched to a gene; V was cut back by 5 bases and J by 0 bases. The CDR3 has 17 residues. The CDR3 sequence is CASSLSGVRASTDTQYF. The CDR3 DNA sequence: TGTGCCAGCAGCCTTAGCGGGGTTCGGGCTAGCACAGATACGCAGTATTTT.

The gene calls are TRBV7-3 and TRBJ2-2; 9 bases agree with TRBD1. CDR3 length: 16 amino acids. Germline lookup yields CDR1 SGHTA and CDR2 FQGTGA. V lost 4 bases to trimming and J lost 4 bases; unmatched junction nucleotides: 7. The DNA for the CDR3 is TGTGCCAGCAGCTCGTACGGGACAGGGAGCACCGGGGAGCTGTTTTTT. This gives the protein CASSSYGTGSTGELFF.

The chain is built from TRBV30 and TRBJ1-5, with D unresolved. Trimming shortened V by 3 bases and J by 6 bases, and 12 bases separated the two germline ends. There are 13 residues in the CDR3. Per germline, CDR1 GTSNPN and CDR2 SVGIG (reference sequence). The CDR3 spells CAWSPEGSQPQHF. CDR3 coding DNA: TGTGCCTGGAGCCCCGAGGGTTCTCAGCCCCAGCATTTT.